This T cell receptor (beta chain) was identified in a study of blood T cell repertoires in COVID-19. Background on the study: PBMCs, B-cell-depleted T cells, or T cells were the source of the cDNA or gDNA that made up the material.

Seattle cases were enrolled at active infection and followed longitudinally. V lost 6 bases and J 3 bases, leaving 12 bases between the germline ends. CDR1 is MDHEN and CDR2 is SYDVKM in the germline V gene. The CDR3 covers 13 residues. In the authors' workflow: Scientists estimated how many nucleated cells there were by amplifying reference gene primers. The protocol was immunoSEQ multiplex PCR, while the TCRdb copy is restricted to in-frame clones and leaves out a portion. For V, J and clone size, that table is used; D and trimming come from the DNA. The repertoire holds under 200,000 clones, with approximately 91% as singletons. This clone has a single count.

V usage is TRBV28 and J usage is TRBJ2-7; D remains ambiguous. The sample comprised peripheral blood. The receptor comes from a man aged 18 to 35 with COVID-19, enrolled during active disease. CDR3 bases: TGTGCCAGCAGCCCAGACGGGTTCTACGAGCAGTACTTC. Protein sequence: CASSPDGFYEQYF.